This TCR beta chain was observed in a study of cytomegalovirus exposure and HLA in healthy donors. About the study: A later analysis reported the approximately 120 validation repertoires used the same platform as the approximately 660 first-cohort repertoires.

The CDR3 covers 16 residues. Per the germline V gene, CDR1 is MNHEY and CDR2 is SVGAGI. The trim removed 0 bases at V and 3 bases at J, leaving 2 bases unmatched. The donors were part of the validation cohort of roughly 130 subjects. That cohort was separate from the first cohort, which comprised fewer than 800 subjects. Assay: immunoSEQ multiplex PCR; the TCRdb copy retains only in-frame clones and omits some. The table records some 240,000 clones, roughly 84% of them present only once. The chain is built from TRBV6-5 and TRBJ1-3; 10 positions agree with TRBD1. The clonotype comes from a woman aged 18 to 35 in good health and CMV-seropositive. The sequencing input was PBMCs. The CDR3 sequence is CASSYSGTGVGNTIYF. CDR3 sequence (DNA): TGTGCCAGCAGTTACTCCGGGACAGGGGTTGGAAACACCATATATTTT.